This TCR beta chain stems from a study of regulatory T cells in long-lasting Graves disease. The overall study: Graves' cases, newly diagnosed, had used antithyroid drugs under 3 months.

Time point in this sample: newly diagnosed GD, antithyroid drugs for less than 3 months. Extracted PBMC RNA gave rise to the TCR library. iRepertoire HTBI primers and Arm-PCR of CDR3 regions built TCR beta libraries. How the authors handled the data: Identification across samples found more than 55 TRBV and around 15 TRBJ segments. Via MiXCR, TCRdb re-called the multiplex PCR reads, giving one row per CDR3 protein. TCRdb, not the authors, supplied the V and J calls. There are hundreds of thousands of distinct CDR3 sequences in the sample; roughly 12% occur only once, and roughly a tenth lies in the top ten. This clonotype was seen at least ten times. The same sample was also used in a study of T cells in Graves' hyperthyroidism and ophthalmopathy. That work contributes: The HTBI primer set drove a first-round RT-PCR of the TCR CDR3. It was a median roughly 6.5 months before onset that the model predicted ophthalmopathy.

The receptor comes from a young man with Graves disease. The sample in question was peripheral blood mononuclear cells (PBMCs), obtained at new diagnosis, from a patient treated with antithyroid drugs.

Written as DNA, the CDR3 is TGCGCCAGCAGCTTGGTGGGGACAGGGAACACTGAAGCTTTCTTT. Translation gives CASSLVGTGNTEAFF. The J gene is TRBJ1-1, the V gene TRBV5-1; 8 bases fit TRBD1. Per the germline V gene, CDR1 is SGHRS and CDR2 is YFSETQ. V was pared by 0 bases and J by 1 base, with 2 bases of the junction left unmatched. The CDR3 spans 15 residues.